This TCR beta chain was found in a study of long-term antiretroviral therapy in people with HIV. General study points: Dominance of pre-ART expanded clones persisted, fluctuating and often declining after ART. Subsequent to ART, diversity was augmented yet persisted below that of transplant donor controls. Repertoires from HIV showed CDR3 length ranges narrower than those of controls.

V shed 5 bases, J shed 0 bases, and the junction held 7 bases outside the gene matches. Germline CDR1 and CDR2: SGHRS and YFSETQ. CDR3 size: 15 residues. This was the immunoSEQ v3.0 assay at survey level. Sequencing set out to capture roughly 35,000-55,000 T-cell genomes per sample. TCRdb's copy holds only in-frame clones and misses some; the assay was immunoSEQ multiplex PCR. The repertoire has almost 30,000 clones, around 89% of them found once; the top ten carry roughly 8.6%. With regard to this clone: Antigen: not known.

Sequenced material: unsorted PBMCs, taken 3.2 years before starting antiretroviral therapy. This receptor was identified in a man in his fifties or sixties with HIV. V and J are TRBV5-1 and TRBJ1-2, with 7 bases lining up with TRBD1. CDR3 DNA: TGCGCCAGCAGTTCACAGGGGCTACCTAACTATGGCTACACCTTC. It encodes CASSSQGLPNYGYTF.